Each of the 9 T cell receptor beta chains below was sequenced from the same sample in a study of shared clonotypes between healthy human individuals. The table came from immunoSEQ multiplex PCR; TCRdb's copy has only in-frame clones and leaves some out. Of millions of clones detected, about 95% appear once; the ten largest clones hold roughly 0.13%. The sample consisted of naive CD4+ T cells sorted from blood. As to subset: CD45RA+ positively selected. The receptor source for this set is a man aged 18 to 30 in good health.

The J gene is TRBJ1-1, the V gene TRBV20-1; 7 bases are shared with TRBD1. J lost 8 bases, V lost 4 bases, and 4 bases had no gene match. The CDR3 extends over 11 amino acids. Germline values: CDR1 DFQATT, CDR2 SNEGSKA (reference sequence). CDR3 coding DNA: TGCAGTGCTAAAAGACAGGGAGAAGCTTTCTTT. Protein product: CSAKRQGEAFF.

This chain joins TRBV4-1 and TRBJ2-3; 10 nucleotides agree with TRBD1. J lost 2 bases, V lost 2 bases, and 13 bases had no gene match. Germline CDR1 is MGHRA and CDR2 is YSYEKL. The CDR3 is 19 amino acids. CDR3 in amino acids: CASSQREPGQGHPTDTQYF. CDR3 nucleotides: TGCGCCAGCAGCCAACGCGAACCGGGACAGGGGCACCCCACAGATACGCAGTATTTT.

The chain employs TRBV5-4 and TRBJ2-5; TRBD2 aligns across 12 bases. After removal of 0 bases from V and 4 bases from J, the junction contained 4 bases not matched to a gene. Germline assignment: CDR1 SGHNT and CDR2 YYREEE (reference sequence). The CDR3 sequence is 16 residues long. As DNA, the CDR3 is TGTGCCAGCAGCTTGGGGACTAGCGGGACGGGAGAGACCCAGTACTTC. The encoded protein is CASSLGTSGTGETQYF.

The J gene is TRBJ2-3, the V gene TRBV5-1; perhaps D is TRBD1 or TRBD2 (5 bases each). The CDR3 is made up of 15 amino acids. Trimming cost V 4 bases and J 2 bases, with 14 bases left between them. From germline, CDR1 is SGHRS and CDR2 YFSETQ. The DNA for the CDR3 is TGCGCCAGCAGCAACTCGGGGCGGCCCACAGATACGCAGTATTTT. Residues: CASSNSGRPTDTQYF.

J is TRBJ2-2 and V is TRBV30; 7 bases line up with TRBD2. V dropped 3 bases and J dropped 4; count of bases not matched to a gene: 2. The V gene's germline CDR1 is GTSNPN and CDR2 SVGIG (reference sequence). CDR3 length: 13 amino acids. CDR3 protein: CAWRAGATGELFF. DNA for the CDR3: TGTGCCTGGAGGGCGGGAGCCACCGGGGAGCTGTTTTTT.

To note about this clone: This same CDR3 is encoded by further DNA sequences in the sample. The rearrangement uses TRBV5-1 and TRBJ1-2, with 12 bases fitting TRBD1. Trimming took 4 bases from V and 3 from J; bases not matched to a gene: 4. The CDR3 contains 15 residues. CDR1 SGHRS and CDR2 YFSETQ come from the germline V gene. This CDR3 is CASSLGTGGDYGYTF. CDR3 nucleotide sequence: TGCGCCAGCAGCCTCGGGACAGGGGGCGACTATGGCTACACCTTC. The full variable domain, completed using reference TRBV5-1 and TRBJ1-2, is KAGVTQTPRYLIKTRGQQVTLSCSPISGHRSVSWYQQTPGQGLQFLFEYFSETQRNKGNFPGRFSGRQFSNSRSEMNVSTLELGDSALYLCASSLGTGGDYGYTFGSGTRLTVV.

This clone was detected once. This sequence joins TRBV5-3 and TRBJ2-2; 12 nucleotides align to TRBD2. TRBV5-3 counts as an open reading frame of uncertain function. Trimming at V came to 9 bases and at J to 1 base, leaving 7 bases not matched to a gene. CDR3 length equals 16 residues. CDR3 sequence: CATPLTSGRNTGELFF. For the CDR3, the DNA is TGTGCCACCCCGCTGACTAGCGGGAGGAACACCGGGGAGCTGTTTTTT.

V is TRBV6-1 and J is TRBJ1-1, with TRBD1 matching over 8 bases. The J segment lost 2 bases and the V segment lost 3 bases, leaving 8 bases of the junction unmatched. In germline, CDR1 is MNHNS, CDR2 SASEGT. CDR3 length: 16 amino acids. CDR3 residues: CASSELTGVGNTEAFF. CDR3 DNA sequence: TGTGCCAGCAGTGAGCTGACAGGGGTGGGAAACACTGAAGCTTTCTTT.

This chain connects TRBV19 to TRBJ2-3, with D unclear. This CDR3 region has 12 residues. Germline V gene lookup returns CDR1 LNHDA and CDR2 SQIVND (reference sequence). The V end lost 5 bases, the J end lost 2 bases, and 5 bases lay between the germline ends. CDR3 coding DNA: TGTGCCAGTAGTGGAGACACAGATACGCAGTATTTT. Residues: CASSGDTDTQYF.